This T cell receptor (beta chain) appears in the sequencing data of a study of T cells after yellow fever vaccination. Study-level findings and limits: Weaker overall, the secondary response nonetheless peaked faster (day 5 versus 15). Most primary-vaccination clones recurred post-booster (approximately 96% CD4, about 90% CD8).

With 6 bases clipped from V and 4 bases from J, the junction kept 10 bases outside the gene matches. Germline CDR1 and CDR2: MDHEN and SYDVKM. The CDR3 totals 15 residues. UMIs and a universal primer site were added when TCR cDNA was made by 5'RACE template switching. TCRdb redid the calling of the 5' RACE reads with MiXCR, one entry per CDR3 protein. This table has approximately 250,000 distinct CDR3 sequences, more than 6.5% appearing once. This clonotype has a count of ten or more. Its antigen is unidentified. The sequence was collected from a man in his thirties or forties who received the YFV17D yellow fever vaccine. The specimen comprised CD4+ T cells sorted from PBMCs, sampled on the day of the yellow fever booster vaccination. The genes are TRBV28 and TRBJ2-7, with 9 bases matching TRBD1. CDR3 residues: CASSIPGQGIYEQYF. As DNA, the CDR3 is TGTGCCAGCAGCATTCCGGGACAGGGTATTTACGAGCAGTACTTC. Full variable domain (missing parts from reference TRBV28 and TRBJ2-7): DVKVTQSSRYLVKRTGEKVFLECVQDMDHENMFWYRQDPGLGLRLIYFSYDVKMKEKGDIPEGYSVSREKKERFSLILESASTNQTSMYLCASSIPGQGIYEQYFGPGTRLTVT.